Listed below are T cell receptor beta chains from one sample, sequenced in a study of response to subunit inactivated influenza vaccine. MiXCR, applied by TCRdb to the RT-PCR reads, yields one record per CDR3 protein. Of some 550,000 distinct CDR3 sequences in the sample, around 25% are singletons; the top ten hold around 2.8%. The same sample was also used in a study of T cells expressing NK-cell markers.

The source material was CD4+ T cells sorted from PBMCs, sampled roughly 12 days after vaccination. All receptors derive from a man between 50 and 59 years old who received an inactivated influenza vaccine. Both conserved end residues are part of each CDR3. D genes are given only for firm matches. Where a row states a size, it is once, few, many or the class of an expanded clone; other rows omit it.

D gene: -
clone size: once
V gene: TRBV5-6
J gene: TRBJ2-1
CDR3 DNA: TGTGCCAGCACCTCCAGGGTTGAGCAGTTCTTC
CDR3 protein: CASTSRVEQFF

D gene: TRBD2
clone size: -
V gene: TRBV29-1
J gene: TRBJ2-3
CDR3 DNA: TGCAGCGTTGCTCAGGGACTACGCCCGCAGTATTTT
CDR3 protein: CSVAQGLRPQYF

D gene: -
clone size: many
V gene: TRBV6-5
J gene: TRBJ1-6
CDR3 DNA: TGTGCCAGCAGTTACTCCGTTCAGCTTAATTCACCCCTCCACTTT
CDR3 protein: CASSYSVQLNSPLHF

D gene: TRBD1
clone size: -
V gene: TRBV18
J gene: TRBJ1-4
CDR3 DNA: TGTGCCAGCTCACCCTCAGGGGGCGTGTATGAAAAACTGTTTTTT
CDR3 protein: CASSPSGGVYEKLFF

D gene: -
clone size: -
V gene: TRBV7-8
J gene: TRBJ2-1
CDR3 DNA: TGTGCCAGCAGCTTAGATCCGGGAGCGAGAAACAATGAGCAGTTCTTC
CDR3 protein: CASSLDPGARNNEQFF

D gene: -
clone size: many
V gene: TRBV5-6
J gene: TRBJ1-4
CDR3 DNA: TGTGCCAGCAGCCGAGGGGGGGTCTCTGAAAAACTGTTTTTT
CDR3 protein: CASSRGGVSEKLFF

D gene: -
clone size: -
V gene: TRBV24-1
J gene: TRBJ2-3
CDR3 DNA: TGTGCCACCAGTGATTCCCAGGGGCGGATCACAGATACGCAGTATTTT
CDR3 protein: CATSDSQGRITDTQYF

D gene: -
clone size: few
V gene: TRBV7-2
J gene: TRBJ2-2
CDR3 DNA: TGTGCCAGCAGCTTAGTAAGAGTAACCGGGGAGCTGTTTTTT
CDR3 protein: CASSLVRVTGELFF

D gene: TRBD1
clone size: few
V gene: TRBV7-2
J gene: TRBJ1-3
CDR3 DNA: TGTGCCAGCAGACAAGGAGGACAGGGAGTCGCTGAAAACACCATATATTTT
CDR3 protein: CASRQGGQGVAENTIYF

D gene: -
clone size: -
V gene: TRBV5-1
J gene: TRBJ2-7
CDR3 DNA: TGCGCCAGCAGCTTGGGTAGGGATGGAGAGCAGTACTTC
CDR3 protein: CASSLGRDGEQYF

D gene: TRBD2
clone size: many
V gene: TRBV7-3
J gene: TRBJ2-5
CDR3 DNA: TGTGCCAGCAGCTTAGGGCTAGCGGGGGATCAAGAGACCCAGTACTTC
CDR3 protein: CASSLGLAGDQETQYF

D gene: TRBD2
clone size: -
V gene: TRBV27
J gene: TRBJ2-7
CDR3 DNA: TGTGCCAGCAGTACCTTACTAGCGCCGTCCTACGAGCAGTACTTC
CDR3 protein: CASSTLLAPSYEQYF

D gene: -
clone size: many
V gene: TRBV11-2
J gene: TRBJ2-2
CDR3 DNA: TGTGCCAGCAGGCTTGGGTCCGACACCGGGGAGCTGTTTTTT
CDR3 protein: CASRLGSDTGELFF

D gene: TRBD2
clone size: -
V gene: TRBV7-9
J gene: TRBJ2-1
CDR3 DNA: TGTGCCAGCAGCTTAGTGACTAGCGGGACCTCCTACAATGAGCAGTTCTTC
CDR3 protein: CASSLVTSGTSYNEQFF

D gene: -
clone size: many
V gene: TRBV29-1
J gene: TRBJ2-5
CDR3 DNA: TGCAGCGTTAAGAAGGGAGAGACCCAGTACTTC
CDR3 protein: CSVKKGETQYF

D gene: TRBD2
clone size: -
V gene: TRBV6-1
J gene: TRBJ2-1
CDR3 DNA: TGTGCCAGCACTAGCGGACAAGTCTCCTACAATGAGCAGTTCTTC
CDR3 protein: CASTSGQVSYNEQFF

D gene: -
clone size: few
V gene: TRBV27
J gene: TRBJ2-2
CDR3 DNA: TGTGCCAGCAGTTTTGAAGGGGCTTTGGGCTATCAATTCGCGAACACCGGGGAGCTGTTTTTT
CDR3 protein: CASSFEGALGYQFANTGELFF

D gene: TRBD1
clone size: -
V gene: TRBV4-3
J gene: TRBJ2-3
CDR3 DNA: TGCGCCAGCAGCCAAGAACACAGGGGGCGGGATACGCAGTATTTT
CDR3 protein: CASSQEHRGRDTQYF

D gene: TRBD2
clone size: few
V gene: TRBV20-1
J gene: TRBJ2-2
CDR3 DNA: TGCAGTGCTCAGGCCGGAGGACTAGCGGACACCGGGGAGCTGTTTTTT
CDR3 protein: CSAQAGGLADTGELFF

D gene: -
clone size: -
V gene: TRBV4-1
J gene: TRBJ2-7
CDR3 DNA: TGCGCCAGCAGCCAACCGGGACACCTTTACGAGCAGTACTTC
CDR3 protein: CASSQPGHLYEQYF

D gene: -
clone size: few
V gene: TRBV5-1
J gene: TRBJ2-7
CDR3 DNA: TGCGCCAGCAGCTTTGACCCTTCCTACGAGCAGTACTTC
CDR3 protein: CASSFDPSYEQYF

D gene: TRBD2
clone size: once
V gene: TRBV11-2
J gene: TRBJ2-5
CDR3 DNA: TGTGCCAGCAGCCTTACTAAGGCTAGCGGGAGAAGAGAGACCCAGTACTTC
CDR3 protein: CASSLTKASGRRETQYF

D gene: -
clone size: -
V gene: TRBV14
J gene: TRBJ2-7
CDR3 DNA: TGTGCCAGCAGCGCCCACCGGGACCTAATTCGGCCCGCCGAGCAGTACTTC
CDR3 protein: CASSAHRDLIRPAEQYF

D gene: -
clone size: few
V gene: TRBV10-3
J gene: TRBJ2-3
CDR3 DNA: TGTGCCATCAGCGTTCAGGGCGGTTCCACAGATACGCAGTATTTT
CDR3 protein: CAISVQGGSTDTQYF

D gene: TRBD1
clone size: -
V gene: TRBV6-5
J gene: TRBJ1-6
CDR3 DNA: TGTGCCAGCAGTTATACAGGGGTTAACAATAATTCACCCCTCCACTTT
CDR3 protein: CASSYTGVNNNSPLHF

D gene: -
clone size: -
V gene: TRBV7-6
J gene: TRBJ2-7
CDR3 DNA: TGTGCCAGCAGCTCGGTCGTCCAAGCTGGGGGCGAGCAGTACTTC
CDR3 protein: CASSSVVQAGGEQYF

D gene: -
clone size: few
V gene: TRBV5-1
J gene: TRBJ2-2
CDR3 DNA: TGCGCCAGCAGCTCGCTCCCTTCGGGCACCGGGGAGCTGTTTTTT
CDR3 protein: CASSSLPSGTGELFF

D gene: -
clone size: many
V gene: TRBV11-2
J gene: TRBJ2-5
CDR3 DNA: TGTGCCAGCAGCTTAGATGCCGGGGCCCAAGAGACCCAGTACTTC
CDR3 protein: CASSLDAGAQETQYF

D gene: -
clone size: -
V gene: TRBV4-3
J gene: TRBJ1-5
CDR3 DNA: TGCGCCAGCAGCCAGGACTATAGCAATCAGCCCCAGCATTTT
CDR3 protein: CASSQDYSNQPQHF

D gene: -
clone size: many
V gene: TRBV20-1
J gene: TRBJ1-2
CDR3 DNA: TGCAGTGCCGTAGGGGAGGATTATGGCTACACCTTC
CDR3 protein: CSAVGEDYGYTF

D gene: -
clone size: few
V gene: TRBV5-1
J gene: TRBJ1-3
CDR3 DNA: TGCGCCAGCAGCTTGGACATCGGAAACACCATATATTTT
CDR3 protein: CASSLDIGNTIYF

D gene: -
clone size: few
V gene: TRBV4-2
J gene: TRBJ1-1
CDR3 DNA: TGTGCCAGCAGCCAAGTCAAGGGGAACACTGAAGCTTTCTTT
CDR3 protein: CASSQVKGNTEAFF

D gene: -
clone size: -
V gene: TRBV28
J gene: TRBJ2-7
CDR3 DNA: TGTGCCAGCAGCGATCAGAGAAGCCGGTACTACGAGCAGTACTTC
CDR3 protein: CASSDQRSRYYEQYF

D gene: TRBD1
clone size: -
V gene: TRBV7-2
J gene: TRBJ2-7
CDR3 DNA: TGTGCCAGCACCCCGGGGACAGCCTACGAGCAGTACTTC
CDR3 protein: CASTPGTAYEQYF